The subject of this entry is one T cell receptor beta chain. Antigen specificity is unknown. The data stem from a study of beta chain features in type 1 diabetes. As for the study in general: The patients were much like the healthy donors in age, gender and cell yields.

V lost 5 bases to trimming and J lost 4 bases, with 13 bases between them. The V gene's germline CDR1 is MNHEY and CDR2 SVGAGI. The CDR3 is made up of 14 amino acids. Overall study findings and caveats: A moderate, significant TCRB CDR3 shortening appeared in type 1 diabetes across four CD4+ subsets.

Expressed TCRB transcripts got sequenced, as all isolated RNA was reverse transcribed. Sequenced by immunoSEQ multiplex PCR; TCRdb stores in-frame clones only, minus some. Among some 270,000 clones listed, under 8.5% were seen once. CD4+ naive, central memory, regulatory and stem cell-like memory cells were sorted via CD45RO/CCR7/CD25/CD127/CD95/CD27. Post-sort purity exceeded 95% for all sorted populations. The origin of this receptor is a woman between 18 and 30 years old in good health. Sequenced: central memory CD4+ T cells from blood. The gene calls are TRBV6-5 and TRBJ2-3; unclear D gene. CDR3 bases: TGTGCCAGCAGTGTTCTCTATATGTCAGATACGCAGTATTTT. Amino acid sequence: CASSVLYMSDTQYF.